These 5 T cell receptor beta chains were all obtained from the same sample, sequenced in a study of blood T cell repertoires in COVID-19. Here immunoSEQ multiplex PCR was the method, and the copy in TCRdb shows in-frame clones only, minus some. The data contain around 130,000 clones, roughly 80% of them seen just once; the ten biggest clones take up approximately 17%. Specimen: peripheral blood. The receptors derive from a man aged 45-60 years with acute or convalescent COVID-19.

The rearrangement links TRBV28 to TRBJ1-2; a weak D match, TRBD1 (5 bases). Germline V CDR1 and CDR2: MDHEN, SYDVKM. V was pared by 5 bases and J by 7 bases, with 20 bases between. This CDR3 is 15 amino acids long. The CDR3 sequence: CASSKQGLVAVGYTF. DNA for the CDR3: TGTGCCAGCAGTAAGCAGGGTTTAGTCGCCGTTGGCTACACCTTC.

The rearrangement links TRBV24-1 to TRBJ1-2; the D is unclear. There are 12 residues in the CDR3. CDR1 and CDR2 from the germline V gene are KGHDR and SFDVKD. Trimming cost V 9 bases and J 0 bases, with 7 bases left between them. Here the CDR3 reads CATGSPNYGYTF. DNA of the CDR3: TGTGCCACCGGCAGTCCTAACTATGGCTACACCTTC.

This clone was recorded at least ten times. This chain connects TRBV30 to TRBJ1-1; 7 nucleotides match TRBD1. J was trimmed by 1 base and V by 7 bases; bases with no gene match: 9. From germline, CDR1 is GTSNPN and CDR2 SVGIG (reference sequence). CDR3 size: 14 residues. As DNA, the CDR3 is TGTGCCTCAAAACCAAGGGACAGGAACACTGAAGCTTTCTTT. Amino acids: CASKPRDRNTEAFF.

The chain recombines TRBV7-2 with TRBJ2-3; 7 bases match TRBD1. The CDR3 spans 15 residues. Germline CDR1 and CDR2: SGHTA and FQGNSA. Unmatched junction bases numbered 7, after V lost 1 base and J lost 6 bases. The CDR3 DNA reads TGTGCCAGCAGCTTAGTAAGGGGGCGAGTTGATACGCAGTATTTT. It codes for CASSLVRGRVDTQYF.

The chain carries TRBV21-1 and TRBJ1-2; whether TRBD1, the table's D call, matches the DNA was not checked. TRBV21-1 is tagged as a pseudogene. This CDR3 region has 13 residues. CDR3 protein: CASSKGRYRGYTF. The CDR3 region has the DNA TGTGCCAGCAGCAAAGGCAGATATCGCGGCTACACCTTC.